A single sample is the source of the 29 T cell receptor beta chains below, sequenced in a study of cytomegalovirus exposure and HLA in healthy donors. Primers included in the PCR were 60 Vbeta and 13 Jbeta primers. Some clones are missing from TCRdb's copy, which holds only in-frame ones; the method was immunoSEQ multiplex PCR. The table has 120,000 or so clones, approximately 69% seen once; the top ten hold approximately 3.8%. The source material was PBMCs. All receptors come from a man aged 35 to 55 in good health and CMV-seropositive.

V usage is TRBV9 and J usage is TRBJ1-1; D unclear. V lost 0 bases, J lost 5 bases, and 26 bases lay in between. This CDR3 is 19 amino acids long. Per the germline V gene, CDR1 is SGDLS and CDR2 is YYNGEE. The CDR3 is CASSVVHSRAGASLTEAFF. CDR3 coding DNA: TGTGCCAGCAGCGTAGTTCATTCGAGGGCAGGAGCGTCTCTTACTGAAGCTTTCTTT. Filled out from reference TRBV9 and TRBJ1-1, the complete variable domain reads DSGVTQTPKHLITATGQRVTLRCSPRSGDLSVYWYQQSLDQGLQFLIQYYNGEERAKGNILERFSAQQFPDLHSELNLSSLELGDSALYFCASSVVHSRAGASLTEAFFGQGTRLTVV.

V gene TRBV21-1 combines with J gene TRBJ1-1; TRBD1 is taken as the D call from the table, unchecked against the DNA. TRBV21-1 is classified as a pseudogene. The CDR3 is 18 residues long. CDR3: CASSSKGAGGEVVAEAFF. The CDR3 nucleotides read TGTGCCAGCAGCTCTAAGGGGGCAGGGGGCGAGGTAGTCGCTGAAGCTTTCTTT.

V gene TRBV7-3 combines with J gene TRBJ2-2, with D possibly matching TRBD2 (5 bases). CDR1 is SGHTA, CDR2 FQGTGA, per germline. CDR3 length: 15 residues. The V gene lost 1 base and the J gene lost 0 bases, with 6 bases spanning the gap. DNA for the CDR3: TGTGCCAGCAGCTTAAGGCGGGCGAACACCGGGGAGCTGTTTTTT. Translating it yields CASSLRRANTGELFF.

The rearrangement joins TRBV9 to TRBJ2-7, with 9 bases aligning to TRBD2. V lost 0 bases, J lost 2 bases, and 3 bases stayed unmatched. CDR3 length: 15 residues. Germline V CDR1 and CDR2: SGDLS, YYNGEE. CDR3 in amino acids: CASSVGGGRAYEQYF. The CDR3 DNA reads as TGTGCCAGCAGCGTAGGTGGCGGGAGGGCCTACGAGCAGTACTTC.

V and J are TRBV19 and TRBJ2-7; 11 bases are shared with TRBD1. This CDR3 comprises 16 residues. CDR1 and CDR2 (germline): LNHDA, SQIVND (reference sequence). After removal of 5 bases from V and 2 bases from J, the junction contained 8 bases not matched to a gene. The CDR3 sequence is CASSSRDRGKAYEQYF. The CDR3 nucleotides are TGTGCCAGTAGTTCCCGGGACAGGGGGAAAGCCTACGAGCAGTACTTC.

The CDR3, as DNA: TGTGCCAGCAGCTCCGAGCGGGATGGCTACACCTTC. Translation gives CASSSERDGYTF. The V call is TRBV11-2, the J call TRBJ1-2; D remains unclear. Looked up from germline, CDR1 is SGHAT and CDR2 is FQNNGV. Trimming stripped 4 bases from V and 6 bases from J, with 9 bases between. CDR3 length: 12 amino acids. Supplemented by reference TRBV11-2 and TRBJ1-2, the full variable domain reads EAGVAQSPRYKIIEKRQSVAFWCNPISGHATLYWYQQILGQGPKLLIQFQNNGVVDDSQLPKDRFSAERLKGVDSTLKIQPAKLEDSAVYLCASSSERDGYTFGSGTRLTVV.

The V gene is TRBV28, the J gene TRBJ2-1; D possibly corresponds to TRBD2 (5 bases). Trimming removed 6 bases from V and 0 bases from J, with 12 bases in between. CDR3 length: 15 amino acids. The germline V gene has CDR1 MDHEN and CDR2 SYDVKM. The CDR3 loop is CASRREGSSYNEQFF. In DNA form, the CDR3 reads TGTGCCAGCAGACGCGAAGGGAGCTCCTACAATGAGCAGTTCTTC. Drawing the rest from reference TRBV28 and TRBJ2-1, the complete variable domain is DVKVTQSSRYLVKRTGEKVFLECVQDMDHENMFWYRQDPGLGLRLIYFSYDVKMKEKGDIPEGYSVSREKKERFSLILESASTNQTSMYLCASRREGSSYNEQFFGPGTRLTVL.

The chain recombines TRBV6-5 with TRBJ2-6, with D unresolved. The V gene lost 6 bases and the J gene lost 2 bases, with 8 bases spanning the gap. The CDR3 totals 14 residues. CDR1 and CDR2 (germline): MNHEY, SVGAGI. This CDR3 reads CASSRLTGANVLTF. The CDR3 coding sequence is TGTGCCAGCAGCCGGTTAACTGGGGCCAACGTCCTGACTTTC.

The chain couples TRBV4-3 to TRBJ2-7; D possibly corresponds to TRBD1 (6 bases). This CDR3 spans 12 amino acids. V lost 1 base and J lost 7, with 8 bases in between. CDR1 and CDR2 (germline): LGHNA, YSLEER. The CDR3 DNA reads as TGCGCCAGCAGCCAAGCCCAGGGGGAGCAGTACTTC. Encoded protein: CASSQAQGEQYF.

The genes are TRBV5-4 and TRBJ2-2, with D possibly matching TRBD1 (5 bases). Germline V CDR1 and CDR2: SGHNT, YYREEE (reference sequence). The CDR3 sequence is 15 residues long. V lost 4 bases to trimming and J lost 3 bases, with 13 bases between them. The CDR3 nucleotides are TGTGCCAGCAGCCGCAGGGTCACGGACACCGGGGAGCTGTTTTTT. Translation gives CASSRRVTDTGELFF. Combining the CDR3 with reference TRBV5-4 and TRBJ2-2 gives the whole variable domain ETGVTQSPTHLIKTRGQQVTLRCSSQSGHNTVSWYQQALGQGPQFIFQYYREEENGRGNFPPRFSGLQFPNYSSELNVNALELDDSALYLCASSRRVTDTGELFFGEGSRLTVL.

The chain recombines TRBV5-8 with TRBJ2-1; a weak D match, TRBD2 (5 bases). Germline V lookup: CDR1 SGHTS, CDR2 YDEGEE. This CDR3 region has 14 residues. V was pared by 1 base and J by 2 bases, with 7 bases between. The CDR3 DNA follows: TGTGCCAGCAGCTTGAGGGAGACCTACAATGAGCAGTTCTTC. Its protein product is CASSLRETYNEQFF. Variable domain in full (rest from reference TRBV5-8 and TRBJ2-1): EAGVTQSPTHLIKTRGQQATLRCSPISGHTSVYWYQQALGLGLQFLLWYDEGEERNRGNFPPRFSGRQFPNYSSELNVNALELEDSALYLCASSLRETYNEQFFGPGTRLTVL.

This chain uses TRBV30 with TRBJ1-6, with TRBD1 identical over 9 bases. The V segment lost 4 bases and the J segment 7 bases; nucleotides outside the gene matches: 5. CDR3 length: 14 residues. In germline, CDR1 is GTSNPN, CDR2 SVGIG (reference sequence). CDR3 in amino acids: CAWIQQGANSPLHF. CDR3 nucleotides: TGTGCCTGGATTCAACAGGGGGCAAATTCACCCCTCCACTTT.

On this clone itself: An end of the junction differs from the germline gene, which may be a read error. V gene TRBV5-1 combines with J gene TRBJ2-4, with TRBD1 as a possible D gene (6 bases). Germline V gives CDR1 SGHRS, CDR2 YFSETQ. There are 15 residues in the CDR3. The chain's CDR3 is CASSLQGGAQNIQYF. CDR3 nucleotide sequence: TGCGCCAGCAGCTTGCAAGGGGGAGCCCAAAACATTCAGTACTTC.

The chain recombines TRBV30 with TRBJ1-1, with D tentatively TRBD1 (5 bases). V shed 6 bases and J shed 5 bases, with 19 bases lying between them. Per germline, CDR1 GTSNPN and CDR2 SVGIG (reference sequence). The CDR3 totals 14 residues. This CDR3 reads CACPREGVGTEAFF. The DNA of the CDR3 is TGTGCCTGTCCAAGGGAAGGGGTGGGAACTGAAGCTTTCTTT.

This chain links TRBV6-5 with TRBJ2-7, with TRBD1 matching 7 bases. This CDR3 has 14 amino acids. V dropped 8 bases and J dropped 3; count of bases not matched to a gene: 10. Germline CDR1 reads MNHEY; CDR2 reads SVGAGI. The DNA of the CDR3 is TGTGCCAGCGCCGTAGGGACAGATTTCTACGAGCAGTACTTC. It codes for CASAVGTDFYEQYF.

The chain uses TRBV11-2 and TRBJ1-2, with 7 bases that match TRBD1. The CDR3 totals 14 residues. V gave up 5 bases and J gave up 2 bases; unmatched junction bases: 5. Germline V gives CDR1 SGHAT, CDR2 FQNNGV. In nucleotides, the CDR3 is TGTGCCAGCAGCCAATCGACAGGGAACTATGGCTACACCTTC. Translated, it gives CASSQSTGNYGYTF. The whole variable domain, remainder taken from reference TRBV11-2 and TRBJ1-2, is EAGVAQSPRYKIIEKRQSVAFWCNPISGHATLYWYQQILGQGPKLLIQFQNNGVVDDSQLPKDRFSAERLKGVDSTLKIQPAKLEDSAVYLCASSQSTGNYGYTFGSGTRLTVV.

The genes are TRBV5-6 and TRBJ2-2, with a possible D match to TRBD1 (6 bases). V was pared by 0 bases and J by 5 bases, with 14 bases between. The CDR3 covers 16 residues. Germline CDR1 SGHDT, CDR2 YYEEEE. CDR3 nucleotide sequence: TGTGCCAGCAGCTTGGGTGGGGCAGGGGCAACCGGGGAGCTGTTTTTT. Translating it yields CASSLGGAGATGELFF.

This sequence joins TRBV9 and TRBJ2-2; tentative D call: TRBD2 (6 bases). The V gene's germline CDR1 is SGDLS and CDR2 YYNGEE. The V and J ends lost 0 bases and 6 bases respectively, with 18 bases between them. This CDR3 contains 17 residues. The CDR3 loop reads CASSVVAAQSHPGELFF. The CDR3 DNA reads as TGTGCCAGCAGCGTAGTAGCGGCCCAATCTCACCCCGGGGAGCTGTTTTTT.

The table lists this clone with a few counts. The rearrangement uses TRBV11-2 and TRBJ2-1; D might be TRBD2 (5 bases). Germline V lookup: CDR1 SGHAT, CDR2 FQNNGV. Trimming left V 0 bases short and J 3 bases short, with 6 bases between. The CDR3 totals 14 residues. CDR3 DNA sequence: TGTGCCAGCAGCTTAGATCGGGACTACAATGAGCAGTTCTTC. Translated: CASSLDRDYNEQFF.

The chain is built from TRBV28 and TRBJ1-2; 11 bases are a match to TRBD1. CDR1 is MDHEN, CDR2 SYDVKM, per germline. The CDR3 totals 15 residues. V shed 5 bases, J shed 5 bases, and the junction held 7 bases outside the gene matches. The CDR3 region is CASSRSGTGGYGYTF. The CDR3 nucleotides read TGTGCCAGCAGTCGCTCCGGGACAGGGGGTTATGGCTACACCTTC.

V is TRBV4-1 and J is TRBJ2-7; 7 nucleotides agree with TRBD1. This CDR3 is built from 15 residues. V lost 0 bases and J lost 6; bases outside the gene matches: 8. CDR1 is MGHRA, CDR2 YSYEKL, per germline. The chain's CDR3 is CASSQDTGVRGEQYF. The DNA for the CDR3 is TGCGCCAGCAGCCAAGATACAGGGGTCCGAGGCGAGCAGTACTTC.

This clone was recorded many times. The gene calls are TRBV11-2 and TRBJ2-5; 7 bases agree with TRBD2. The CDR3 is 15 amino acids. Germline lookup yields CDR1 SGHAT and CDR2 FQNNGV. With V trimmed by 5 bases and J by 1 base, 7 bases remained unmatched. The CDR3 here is CASSPAGTIQETQYF. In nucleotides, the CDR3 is TGTGCCAGCAGCCCAGCGGGAACCATCCAAGAGACCCAGTACTTC. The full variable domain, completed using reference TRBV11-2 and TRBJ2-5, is EAGVAQSPRYKIIEKRQSVAFWCNPISGHATLYWYQQILGQGPKLLIQFQNNGVVDDSQLPKDRFSAERLKGVDSTLKIQPAKLEDSAVYLCASSPAGTIQETQYFGPGTRLLVL.

The CDR3, as DNA: TGTGCCAGCAGGCCCCTTAGCGGGAGGGACAATGAGCAGTTCTTC. Its translation is CASRPLSGRDNEQFF. The chain combines TRBV6-5 with TRBJ2-1; 11 bases are shared with TRBD2. Looked up from germline, CDR1 is MNHEY and CDR2 is SVGAGI. Unmatched junction bases numbered 6, after V lost 6 bases and J lost 5 bases. The CDR3 is 15 residues long.

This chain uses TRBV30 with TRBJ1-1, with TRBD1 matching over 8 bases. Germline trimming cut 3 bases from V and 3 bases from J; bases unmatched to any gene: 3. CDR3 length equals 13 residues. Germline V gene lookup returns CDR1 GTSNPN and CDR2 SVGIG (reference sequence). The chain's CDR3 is CAWSRTGYTEAFF. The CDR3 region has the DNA TGTGCCTGGAGCAGGACAGGGTACACTGAAGCTTTCTTT. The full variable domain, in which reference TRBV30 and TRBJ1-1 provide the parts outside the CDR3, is SQTIHQWPATLVQPVGSPLSLECTVEGTSNPNLYWYRQAAGRGLQLLFYSVGIGQISSEVPQNLSASRPQDRQFILSSKKLLLSDSGFYLCAWSRTGYTEAFFGQGTRLTVV.

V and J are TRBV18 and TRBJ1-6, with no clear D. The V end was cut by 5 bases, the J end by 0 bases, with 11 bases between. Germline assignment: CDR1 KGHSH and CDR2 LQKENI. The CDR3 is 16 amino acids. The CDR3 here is CASSREASSYNSPLHF. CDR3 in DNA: TGTGCCAGCTCAAGGGAGGCGAGCTCCTATAATTCACCCCTCCACTTT.

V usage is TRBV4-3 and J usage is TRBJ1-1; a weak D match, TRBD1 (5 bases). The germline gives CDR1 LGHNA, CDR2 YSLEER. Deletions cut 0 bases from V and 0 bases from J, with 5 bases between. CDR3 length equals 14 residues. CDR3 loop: CASSQDRVNTEAFF. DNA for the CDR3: TGCGCCAGCAGCCAAGACAGGGTGAACACTGAAGCTTTCTTT.

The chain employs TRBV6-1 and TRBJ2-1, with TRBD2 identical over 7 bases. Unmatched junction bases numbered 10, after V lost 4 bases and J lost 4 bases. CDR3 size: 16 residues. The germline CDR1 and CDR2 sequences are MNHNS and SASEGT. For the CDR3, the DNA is TGTGCCAGCAGTGCCGGTTCAGGACTAGTGTACAATGAGCAGTTCTTC. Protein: CASSAGSGLVYNEQFF.

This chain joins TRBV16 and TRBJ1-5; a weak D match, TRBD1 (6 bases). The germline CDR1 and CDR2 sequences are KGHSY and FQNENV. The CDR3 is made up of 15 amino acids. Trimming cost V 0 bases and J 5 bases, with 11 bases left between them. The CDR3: CASSQSYEGDQPQHF. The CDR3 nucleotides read TGTGCCAGCAGCCAATCGTACGAGGGGGATCAGCCCCAGCATTTT.

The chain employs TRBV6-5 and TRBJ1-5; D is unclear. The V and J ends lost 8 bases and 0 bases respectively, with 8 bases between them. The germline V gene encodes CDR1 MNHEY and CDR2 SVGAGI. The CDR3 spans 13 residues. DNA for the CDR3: TGTGCCAGCCGGTCTAATAGCAATCAGCCCCAGCATTTT. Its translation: CASRSNSNQPQHF.